Each of the 9 T cell receptor beta chains below was sequenced from the same sample in a study of blood T cell repertoires in COVID-19. Libraries were prepared by immunoSEQ multiplex PCR; TCRdb keeps only in-frame clonotypes and omits some of them. In the table there are over 150,000 clones, 70% to 90% of which are singletons. The specimen sequenced was peripheral blood. Every receptor here comes from a man younger than 30 who had recovered from COVID-19.

V gene TRBV3-1 (or the pseudogene TRBV3-2) combines with J gene TRBJ1-6, with 9 bases matching TRBD1. The germline CDR1 and CDR2 sequences are LGHDT and YNNKEL (reference sequence). The CDR3 runs to 14 residues. V lost 4 bases, J lost 15 bases, and 10 bases stayed unmatched. CDR3 in amino acids: CASSPGTGRLVLHF. Written as DNA, the CDR3 is TGTGCCAGCAGCCCTGGGACAGGGCGGTTGGTCCTCCACTTT.

This sequence joins TRBV11-3 and TRBJ2-1, with D perhaps TRBD2 (6 bases). The CDR3 runs 15 residues. Germline V CDR1 and CDR2: SGHNT, YENEEA. The V and J ends lost 1 base and 1 base respectively, with 8 bases between them. CDR3 in amino acids: CASSLGSGSYNEQFF. Here the CDR3 DNA reads TGTGCCAGCAGCTTAGGGAGCGGGTCCTACAATGAGCAGTTCTTC.

The CDR3 DNA reads TGTGCCAGCAGCTTATCCCGTTCCTCGGGCGAGCAGTACTTC. Its translation is CASSLSRSSGEQYF. This rearrangement joins TRBV7-2 to TRBJ2-7; D uncertain. CDR3 length: 14 residues. Trimming left V 2 bases short and J 6 bases short, with 14 bases between. Germline V gene lookup returns CDR1 SGHTA and CDR2 FQGNSA.

This chain connects TRBV24-1 to TRBJ2-3; D call uncertain. Germline CDR1 is KGHDR and CDR2 is SFDVKD. Trimming removed 5 bases from V and 1 base from J, with 3 bases in between. The length of the CDR3 is 12 residues. CDR3 residues: CATSAGTDTQYF. The DNA for the CDR3 is TGTGCCACCAGTGCGGGCACAGATACGCAGTATTTT.

The chain carries TRBV3-1 (or the pseudogene TRBV3-2) and TRBJ2-5, with TRBD1 as a possible D gene (6 bases). The germline gives CDR1 LGHDT, CDR2 YNNKEL (reference sequence). V was cut by 4 bases and J by 5 bases, with 14 bases left in between. The CDR3 runs to 14 residues. The CDR3 sequence is CASSRRTGLETQYF. The CDR3 DNA sequence: TGTGCCAGCAGCCGCCGAACAGGGCTTGAGACCCAGTACTTC.

DNA for the CDR3: TGTGCCAGCAGCTTCGGTGAAAAACTGTTTTTT. Protein sequence: CASSFGEKLFF. This chain links TRBV7-9 with TRBJ1-4; D unresolved. CDR1 and CDR2 from the germline V gene are SEHNR and FQNEAQ (reference sequence). The CDR3 has 11 residues. V was cut by 3 bases and J by 7 bases, with 3 bases left in between.

The CDR3 loop is CASRRGSGSSYNEQFF. Written as DNA, the CDR3 is TGTGCCAGCAGGCGAGGCTCTGGGAGCTCCTACAATGAGCAGTTCTTC. J is TRBJ2-1 and V is TRBV5-4, with a weak D call TRBD2 (5 bases). CDR3 length: 16 residues. Trimming pared 5 bases from V and 0 bases from J, leaving 15 bases between. Germline assignment: CDR1 SGHNT and CDR2 YYREEE (reference sequence).

The DNA for the CDR3 is TGTGCCAGCAGCTTATTCGGGACAGGGGACACTGAAGCTTTCTTT. Its translation is CASSLFGTGDTEAFF. The chain is built from TRBV7-9 and TRBJ1-1; 10 positions agree with TRBD1. The CDR3 runs to 15 residues. CDR1 and CDR2 (germline): SEHNR, FQNEAQ (reference sequence). V trimming: 2 bases; J trimming: 3 bases; junction bases outside the gene matches: 3.

This chain uses TRBV19 with TRBJ2-2, with D unresolved. Between the trimmed V and J ends, which lost 3 bases and 6 bases, there was a span of 8 bases. The CDR3 length is 13 residues. Germline V CDR1 and CDR2: LNHDA, SQIVND (reference sequence). The CDR3 DNA is TGTGCCAGTAGTATCTTAGCCCCCGGGGAGCTGTTTTTT. Translated: CASSILAPGELFF.